This T cell receptor beta chain was obtained from a study of cytomegalovirus exposure and HLA in healthy donors. The primer mix had 60 Vbeta and 13 Jbeta primers. The method was immunoSEQ multiplex PCR; TCRdb's version includes in-frame clones alone and lacks a portion of them. The data hold about 150,000 clones, with 70% to 90% observed a single time. The germline V gene has CDR1 SGHTA and CDR2 FQGNSA. The CDR3 has 14 residues. V was trimmed by 2 bases and J by 2 bases, leaving 9 bases between them. Sequencing was carried out using PBMCs. This TCR was sampled from a woman aged 18-35 years in good health and CMV-seronegative. V and J are TRBV7-2 and TRBJ1-1; the D gene is possibly TRBD1 (5 bases). The CDR3 nucleotides read TGTGCCAGCAGCTTATGGGGCCCCAACACTGAAGCTTTCTTT. Translated: CASSLWGPNTEAFF.